This T cell receptor beta chain comes out of a study of patients and donors after allogeneic stem cell transplantation. This clonotype was seen only a few times. The germline gives CDR1 MNHNY, CDR2 SVGAGI (reference sequence). The V gene end was trimmed by 6 bases and the J gene end by 9 bases; junction bases not matched to a gene: 6. CDR3 length equals 15 residues. TCRdb analysed the RT-PCR reads with MiXCR anew, one entry per CDR3 protein. The profile shows about 2,600 distinct CDR3 sequences, 17% of them singletons. The chain has TRBV6-6 and TRBJ2-1, with 15 positions matching TRBD2. The TCR was taken from a human donor who was either an allogeneic HSCT recipient or a stem cell or donor lymphocyte infusion donor (not recorded which). It is not recorded whose cells these are; they may come from a transplant donor. Sequenced sample: blood, either unsorted or a sorted T cell fraction (not recorded which). In DNA form, the CDR3 reads TGTGCCAGCAGACGGACTAGCGGGAGGGCCGGTGAGCAGTTCTTC. Protein product: CASRRTSGRAGEQFF.